Below, one T cell receptor beta chain is given with its context. The antigen remains undetermined. This sample is drawn from a study of OX40 agonist ivuxolimab in advanced cancers. Regarding the study as a whole: Some of the lowest clonal expansion was seen in partial responders at 0.1-3.0 mg/kg.

CDR3 length equals 15 residues. The germline V and J ends were trimmed by 2 bases and 0 bases, with 10 bases remaining between them. Germline lookup yields CDR1 MDHEN and CDR2 SYDVKM. TCRdb keeps only in-frame clones here, not all; method: immunoSEQ multiplex PCR. The sample consists of roughly 67,000 clones, 70% to 85% of them appearing once. Material: CD4+ or CD8+ T cells sorted from blood, obtained in a trial of the OX40 agonist ivuxolimab. This receptor was identified in an adult with an advanced solid tumor such as melanoma, head and neck, liver or kidney cancer. The chain joins TRBV28 to TRBJ1-2; D may be TRBD1 (5 bases). In nucleotides, the CDR3 is TGTGCCAGCAGTTTAGACAGATCTCCTAACTATGGCTACACCTTC. Encoded protein: CASSLDRSPNYGYTF.